Listed below are T cell receptor beta chains from one sample, sequenced in a study of cytomegalovirus exposure and HLA in healthy donors. TCRdb keeps only in-frame clones here, not all; method: immunoSEQ multiplex PCR. The sample contains 65,000 to 85,000 clones, more than 60% of which appear only once. Material: PBMCs. These receptors all stem from a male donor in good health and CMV-seropositive. Both conserved end residues are part of each CDR3. D genes are given only for firm matches. Clone size is given for some rows only: seen once, a few or many times, or a class if the clone is expanded.

J gene: TRBJ1-4; V gene: TRBV7-2; clone size: NA; D gene: TRBD1; CDR3 length: 15; CDR3 protein: CASSRTGLANEKLFF; CDR3 DNA: TGTGCCAGCAGCAGGACAGGGTTAGCTAATGAAAAACTGTTTTTT
J gene: TRBJ2-5; V gene: TRBV29-1; clone size: NA; D gene: TRBD1; CDR3 length: 14; CDR3 protein: CSVDRTGTGETQYF; CDR3 DNA: TGCAGCGTTGACAGGACAGGGACGGGGGAGACCCAGTACTTC
J gene: TRBJ2-2; V gene: TRBV7-3; clone size: NA; D gene: TRBD2; CDR3 length: 18; CDR3 protein: CASSFSAGAGVGTGELFF; CDR3 DNA: TGTGCCAGCAGCTTCTCCGCAGGAGCGGGAGTTGGGACCGGGGAGCTGTTTTTT
J gene: TRBJ2-1; V gene: TRBV4-2; clone size: NA; D gene: NA; CDR3 length: 14; CDR3 protein: CASSQESTHNEQFF; CDR3 DNA: TGTGCCAGCAGCCAAGAGTCTACTCACAATGAGCAGTTCTTC
J gene: TRBJ2-7; V gene: TRBV4-3; clone size: NA; D gene: TRBD1; CDR3 length: 14; CDR3 protein: CASSPGTGRYEQYF; CDR3 DNA: TGCGCCAGCAGTCCCGGGACAGGGAGATACGAGCAGTACTTC
J gene: TRBJ1-5; V gene: TRBV12-5; clone size: NA; D gene: NA; CDR3 length: 13; CDR3 protein: CASGSTQGQPQHF; CDR3 DNA: TGTGCTAGTGGTTCTACCCAGGGTCAGCCCCAGCATTTT
J gene: TRBJ1-2; V gene: TRBV2; clone size: NA; D gene: TRBD1; CDR3 length: 15; CDR3 protein: CASRSGTGASYGYTF; CDR3 DNA: TGTGCCAGCAGGTCAGGGACAGGGGCTTCCTATGGCTACACCTTC
J gene: TRBJ2-1; V gene: TRBV28; clone size: NA; D gene: NA; CDR3 length: 13; CDR3 protein: CASSWVYGTRQFF; CDR3 DNA: TGTGCCAGCAGTTGGGTCTACGGGACACGGCAGTTCTTC
J gene: TRBJ2-1; V gene: TRBV20-1; clone size: NA; D gene: NA; CDR3 length: 11; CDR3 protein: CSGGTYNEQFF; CDR3 DNA: TGCAGTGGCGGGACCTACAATGAGCAGTTCTTC
J gene: TRBJ2-3; V gene: TRBV28; clone size: once; D gene: TRBD1; CDR3 length: 14; CDR3 protein: CASSSGQGVDTQYF; CDR3 DNA: TGTGCCAGCAGTTCGGGACAGGGAGTCGATACGCAGTATTTT
J gene: TRBJ1-5; V gene: TRBV21-1; clone size: NA; D gene: NA; CDR3 length: 17; CDR3 protein: CASSKETGEIVSQPQHF; CDR3 DNA: TGTGCCAGCAGCAAGGAGACAGGGGAGATTGTATCTCAGCCCCAGCATTTT
J gene: TRBJ2-6; V gene: TRBV4-1; clone size: NA; D gene: TRBD1; CDR3 length: 18; CDR3 protein: CASSQPRQGSSGANVLTF; CDR3 DNA: TGCGCCAGCAGCCAACCTCGACAGGGATCATCTGGGGCCAACGTCCTGACTTTC
J gene: TRBJ2-2; V gene: TRBV18; clone size: few; D gene: TRBD2; CDR3 length: 18; CDR3 protein: CASSPRAGTSGTAGELFF; CDR3 DNA: TGTGCCAGCTCACCCCGGGCGGGGACTAGCGGGACAGCCGGGGAGCTGTTTTTT
J gene: TRBJ2-1; V gene: TRBV4-2; clone size: NA; D gene: TRBD2; CDR3 length: 17; CDR3 protein: CASSLLKSAGGPNEQFF; CDR3 DNA: TGTGCCAGCAGCCTCCTAAAGAGTGCGGGAGGGCCTAATGAGCAGTTCTTC
J gene: TRBJ1-4; V gene: TRBV28; clone size: NA; D gene: NA; CDR3 length: 17; CDR3 protein: CASSHSPYSYTNEKLFF; CDR3 DNA: TGTGCCAGCAGTCATTCACCTTACAGTTACACTAATGAAAAACTGTTTTTT
J gene: TRBJ2-7; V gene: TRBV4-1; clone size: few; D gene: TRBD1; CDR3 length: 15; CDR3 protein: CASSPGTGRGFEQYF; CDR3 DNA: TGCGCCAGCAGCCCTGGGACAGGCAGGGGGTTCGAGCAGTACTTC
J gene: TRBJ1-1; V gene: TRBV19; clone size: few; D gene: NA; CDR3 length: 13; CDR3 protein: CASGTGGVTEAFF; CDR3 DNA: TGTGCCAGTGGAACAGGCGGAGTCACTGAAGCTTTCTTT
J gene: TRBJ2-3; V gene: TRBV2; clone size: few; D gene: TRBD2; CDR3 length: 15; CDR3 protein: CASRVAGGRADTQYF; CDR3 DNA: TGTGCCAGCAGGGTAGCGGGGGGCCGCGCAGATACGCAGTATTTT
J gene: TRBJ1-1; V gene: TRBV7-2; clone size: NA; D gene: TRBD1; CDR3 length: 15; CDR3 protein: CASSFIDRGRTEAFF; CDR3 DNA: TGTGCCAGCAGCTTCATAGACAGGGGGCGAACTGAAGCTTTCTTT
J gene: TRBJ1-5; V gene: TRBV27; clone size: NA; D gene: TRBD1; CDR3 length: 15; CDR3 protein: CASSSGGLENQPQHF; CDR3 DNA: TGTGCCAGCAGTTCAGGGGGTTTGGAAAATCAGCCCCAGCATTTT
J gene: TRBJ2-3; V gene: TRBV10-3; clone size: NA; D gene: NA; CDR3 length: 13; CDR3 protein: CAITGASTDTQYF; CDR3 DNA: TGTGCCATCACAGGGGCTAGCACAGATACGCAGTATTTT
J gene: TRBJ1-3; V gene: TRBV18; clone size: NA; D gene: NA; CDR3 length: 16; CDR3 protein: CASSSNGGLSGNTIYF; CDR3 DNA: TGTGCCAGCTCATCCAACGGGGGACTCTCTGGAAACACCATATATTTT
J gene: TRBJ2-3; V gene: TRBV6-6; clone size: few; D gene: TRBD2; CDR3 length: 15; CDR3 protein: CASSPLAGGTDTQYF; CDR3 DNA: TGTGCCAGCAGTCCCCTAGCGGGGGGCACAGATACGCAGTATTTT
J gene: TRBJ1-4; V gene: TRBV9; clone size: NA; D gene: NA; CDR3 length: 13; CDR3 protein: CASSTHRGEKLFF; CDR3 DNA: TGTGCCAGCAGTACCCACCGCGGCGAAAAACTGTTTTTT
J gene: TRBJ2-7; V gene: TRBV18; clone size: NA; D gene: NA; CDR3 length: 15; CDR3 protein: CASSPAVRDSYEQYF; CDR3 DNA: TGTGCCAGCTCACCAGCAGTGAGGGACTCCTACGAGCAGTACTTC
J gene: TRBJ1-1; V gene: TRBV5-1; clone size: NA; D gene: NA; CDR3 length: 14; CDR3 protein: CASSLVGVNTEAFF; CDR3 DNA: TGCGCCAGCAGCTTGGTCGGTGTGAACACTGAAGCTTTCTTT
J gene: TRBJ2-1; V gene: TRBV11-2; clone size: NA; D gene: NA; CDR3 length: 16; CDR3 protein: CASSLVVGGGFNEQFF; CDR3 DNA: TGTGCCAGCAGCTTAGTTGTGGGAGGGGGATTCAATGAGCAGTTCTTC
J gene: TRBJ1-1; V gene: TRBV6-6; clone size: NA; D gene: NA; CDR3 length: 14; CDR3 protein: CASSSLGSDTEAFF; CDR3 DNA: TGTGCCAGCAGTTCCCTCGGTTCGGACACTGAAGCTTTCTTT
J gene: TRBJ2-7; V gene: TRBV4-1; clone size: NA; D gene: TRBD1; CDR3 length: 17; CDR3 protein: CASSRGQGDTLTYEQYF; CDR3 DNA: TGCGCCAGCAGCCGGGGACAGGGGGACACGCTGACCTACGAGCAGTACTTC
J gene: TRBJ2-2; V gene: TRBV7-9; clone size: NA; D gene: NA; CDR3 length: 16; CDR3 protein: CASSLVRGGENRELFF; CDR3 DNA: TGTGCCAGCAGCTTAGTGCGGGGTGGGGAGAACCGGGAGCTGTTTTTT
J gene: TRBJ1-5; V gene: TRBV6-1; clone size: once; D gene: NA; CDR3 length: 12; CDR3 protein: CASQNGVQPQHF; CDR3 DNA: TGTGCCAGCCAGAACGGGGTTCAGCCCCAGCATTTT
J gene: TRBJ2-2; V gene: TRBV9; clone size: once; D gene: TRBD2; CDR3 length: 17; CDR3 protein: CASSVGSRGGRTGELFF; CDR3 DNA: TGTGCCAGCAGCGTAGGATCTCGGGGGGGCCGAACCGGGGAGCTGTTTTTT
J gene: TRBJ1-6; V gene: TRBV12-5; clone size: NA; D gene: TRBD1; CDR3 length: 15; CDR3 protein: CASGSGQGPNSPLHF; CDR3 DNA: TGTGCTAGTGGCTCGGGACAGGGGCCTAATTCACCCCTCCACTTT
J gene: TRBJ1-2; V gene: TRBV5-1; clone size: NA; D gene: TRBD1; CDR3 length: 13; CDR3 protein: CASSLLWGDRARF; CDR3 DNA: TGCGCCAGCAGCTTGTTATGGGGCGACAGGGCCCGTTTC
J gene: TRBJ2-1; V gene: TRBV29-1; clone size: once; D gene: NA; CDR3 length: 14; CDR3 protein: CSVVLRSSYNEQFF; CDR3 DNA: TGCAGCGTAGTCCTGAGGAGCTCCTACAATGAGCAGTTCTTC
J gene: TRBJ1-1; V gene: TRBV4-2; clone size: few; D gene: NA; CDR3 length: 14; CDR3 protein: CASSRGQMNTEAFF; CDR3 DNA: TGTGCCAGCAGCAGAGGACAGATGAACACTGAAGCTTTCTTT
J gene: TRBJ1-3; V gene: TRBV7-2; clone size: NA; D gene: NA; CDR3 length: 14; CDR3 protein: CASLHDSSGNTIYF; CDR3 DNA: TGTGCCAGCCTACACGACAGTTCTGGAAACACCATATATTTT
J gene: TRBJ1-5; V gene: TRBV6-1; clone size: NA; D gene: NA; CDR3 length: 14; CDR3 protein: CASRGGQRSKPQHF; CDR3 DNA: TGTGCCAGCAGAGGTGGACAGCGAAGCAAGCCCCAGCATTTT
J gene: TRBJ2-1; V gene: TRBV2; clone size: NA; D gene: NA; CDR3 length: 11; CDR3 protein: CASKRVSEQFF; CDR3 DNA: TGTGCCAGCAAGCGGGTTTCTGAGCAGTTCTTC
J gene: TRBJ1-3; V gene: TRBV19; clone size: NA; D gene: TRBD1; CDR3 length: 15; CDR3 protein: CASSLTGGAGNTIYF; CDR3 DNA: TGTGCCAGTAGCTTAACAGGGGGAGCTGGAAACACCATATATTTT
J gene: TRBJ2-7; V gene: TRBV9; clone size: NA; D gene: NA; CDR3 length: 15; CDR3 protein: CASSVEPAGDYEQYF; CDR3 DNA: TGTGCCAGCAGCGTCGAACCGGCAGGGGACTACGAGCAGTACTTC
J gene: TRBJ2-3; V gene: TRBV5-5; clone size: NA; D gene: TRBD2; CDR3 length: 18; CDR3 protein: CASSERQGLAGGTDTQYF; CDR3 DNA: TGTGCCAGCAGCGAACGACAGGGACTAGCGGGGGGAACAGATACGCAGTATTTT
J gene: TRBJ1-1; V gene: TRBV7-9; clone size: NA; D gene: NA; CDR3 length: 13; CDR3 protein: CASSPRSDTEAFF; CDR3 DNA: TGTGCCAGCAGCCCAAGATCGGACACTGAAGCTTTCTTT
J gene: TRBJ2-3; V gene: TRBV5-1; clone size: NA; D gene: TRBD2; CDR3 length: 18; CDR3 protein: CASSLGRAGGSLPDTQYF; CDR3 DNA: TGCGCCAGCAGCTTGGGTCGAGCGGGGGGGAGTTTGCCAGATACGCAGTATTTT
J gene: TRBJ2-1; V gene: TRBV19; clone size: NA; D gene: TRBD2; CDR3 length: 16; CDR3 protein: CASRRLAGGLYNEQFF; CDR3 DNA: TGTGCCAGCCGAAGACTAGCGGGAGGTCTCTACAATGAGCAGTTCTTC
J gene: TRBJ1-5; V gene: TRBV2; clone size: NA; D gene: TRBD1; CDR3 length: 15; CDR3 protein: CASSDRTGGSQPQHF; CDR3 DNA: TGTGCCAGCAGTGATCGGACAGGGGGTAGTCAGCCCCAGCATTTT
J gene: TRBJ1-3; V gene: TRBV18; clone size: NA; D gene: TRBD1; CDR3 length: 14; CDR3 protein: CASSPGQGQNTIYF; CDR3 DNA: TGTGCCAGCTCACCAGGACAGGGGCAAAACACCATATATTTT
J gene: TRBJ2-3; V gene: TRBV7-2; clone size: NA; D gene: NA; CDR3 length: 15; CDR3 protein: CASSLVGRGRDTQYF; CDR3 DNA: TGTGCCAGCAGCTTAGTCGGCAGGGGCCGGGATACGCAGTATTTT
J gene: TRBJ2-5; V gene: TRBV7-9; clone size: NA; D gene: NA; CDR3 length: 12; CDR3 protein: CASSYSEETQYF; CDR3 DNA: TGTGCCAGCAGCTACAGTGAAGAGACCCAGTACTTC
J gene: TRBJ2-1; V gene: TRBV9; clone size: NA; D gene: TRBD2; CDR3 length: 16; CDR3 protein: CASSRAGTSSYNEQFF; CDR3 DNA: TGTGCCAGCAGCCGAGCCGGGACTAGCAGCTACAATGAGCAGTTCTTC
J gene: TRBJ2-7; V gene: TRBV18; clone size: NA; D gene: NA; CDR3 length: 14; CDR3 protein: CASSPKDGKSEQYF; CDR3 DNA: TGTGCCAGCTCACCAAAAGACGGGAAAAGCGAGCAGTACTTC
J gene: TRBJ2-7; V gene: TRBV7-2; clone size: NA; D gene: TRBD1; CDR3 length: 16; CDR3 protein: CASSLAMDRGTGEQYF; CDR3 DNA: TGTGCCAGCAGCTTAGCGATGGACAGGGGTACGGGAGAGCAGTACTTC
J gene: TRBJ1-3; V gene: TRBV5-1; clone size: NA; D gene: TRBD1; CDR3 length: 15; CDR3 protein: CASSAGRGRGDTIYF; CDR3 DNA: TGCGCCAGCAGCGCAGGCAGGGGGCGAGGAGACACCATATATTTT
J gene: TRBJ1-5; V gene: TRBV5-6; clone size: NA; D gene: NA; CDR3 length: 15; CDR3 protein: CASQLGGGGSQPQHF; CDR3 DNA: TGTGCCAGCCAGCTTGGCGGGGGTGGATCTCAGCCCCAGCATTTT
J gene: TRBJ2-7; V gene: TRBV11-2; clone size: NA; D gene: TRBD2; CDR3 length: 15; CDR3 protein: CASSLERAGDNEQYF; CDR3 DNA: TGTGCCAGCAGCTTAGAAAGAGCGGGAGACAACGAGCAGTACTTC
J gene: TRBJ2-5; V gene: TRBV5-1; clone size: NA; D gene: TRBD2; CDR3 length: 14; CDR3 protein: CASRLSGGGETQYF; CDR3 DNA: TGCGCCAGCAGGCTATCGGGGGGGGGCGAGACCCAGTACTTC
J gene: TRBJ2-3; V gene: TRBV7-3; clone size: NA; D gene: NA; CDR3 length: 15; CDR3 protein: CASSLEGGSTDTQYF; CDR3 DNA: TGTGCCAGCAGCTTAGAGGGGGGGAGCACAGATACGCAGTATTTT
J gene: TRBJ2-7; V gene: TRBV7-7; clone size: NA; D gene: TRBD1; CDR3 length: 14; CDR3 protein: CASSEGQGARMQYF; CDR3 DNA: TGTGCCAGCAGCGAGGGACAGGGGGCGCGGATGCAGTACTTC
J gene: TRBJ1-6; V gene: TRBV4-1; clone size: NA; D gene: NA; CDR3 length: 15; CDR3 protein: CASSQEEGGNSPLHF; CDR3 DNA: TGCGCCAGCAGCCAAGAAGAGGGAGGGAATTCACCCCTCCACTTT